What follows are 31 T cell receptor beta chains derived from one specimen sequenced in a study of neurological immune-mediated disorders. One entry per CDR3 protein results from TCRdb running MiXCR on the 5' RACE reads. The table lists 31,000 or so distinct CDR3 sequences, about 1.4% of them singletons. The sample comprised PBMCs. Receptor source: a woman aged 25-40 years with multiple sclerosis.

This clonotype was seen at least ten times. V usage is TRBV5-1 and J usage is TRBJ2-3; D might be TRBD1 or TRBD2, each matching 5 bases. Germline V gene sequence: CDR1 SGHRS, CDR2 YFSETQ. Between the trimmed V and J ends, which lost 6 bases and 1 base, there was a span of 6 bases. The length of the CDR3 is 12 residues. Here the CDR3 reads CASMGGTDTQYF. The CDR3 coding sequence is TGCGCCAGCATGGGGGGCACAGATACGCAGTATTTT. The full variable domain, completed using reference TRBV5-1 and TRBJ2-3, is KAGVTQTPRYLIKTRGQQVTLSCSPISGHRSVSWYQQTPGQGLQFLFEYFSETQRNKGNFPGRFSGRQFSNSRSEMNVSTLELGDSALYLCASMGGTDTQYFGPGTRLTVL.

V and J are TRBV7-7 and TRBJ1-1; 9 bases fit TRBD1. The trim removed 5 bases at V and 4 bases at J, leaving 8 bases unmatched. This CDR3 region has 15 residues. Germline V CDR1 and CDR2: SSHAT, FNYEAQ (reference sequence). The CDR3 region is CASSLRDRDSTEAFF. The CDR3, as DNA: TGTGCCAGCAGCCTCCGGGACAGGGACTCCACTGAAGCTTTCTTT. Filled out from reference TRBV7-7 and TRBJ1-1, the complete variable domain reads GAGVSQSPRYKVTKRGQDVTLRCDPISSHATLYWYQQALGQGPEFLTYFNYEAQPDKSGLPSDRFSAERPEGSISTLTIQRTEQRDSAMYRCASSLRDRDSTEAFFGQGTRLTVV.

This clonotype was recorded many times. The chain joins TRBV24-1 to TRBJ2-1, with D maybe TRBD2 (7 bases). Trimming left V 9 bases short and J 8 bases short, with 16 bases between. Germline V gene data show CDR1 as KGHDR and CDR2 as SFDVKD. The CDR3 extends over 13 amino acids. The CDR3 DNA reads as TGTGCCACCCAGAGGGGGGGGGGCGATGAGCAGTTCTTC. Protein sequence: CATQRGGGDEQFF.

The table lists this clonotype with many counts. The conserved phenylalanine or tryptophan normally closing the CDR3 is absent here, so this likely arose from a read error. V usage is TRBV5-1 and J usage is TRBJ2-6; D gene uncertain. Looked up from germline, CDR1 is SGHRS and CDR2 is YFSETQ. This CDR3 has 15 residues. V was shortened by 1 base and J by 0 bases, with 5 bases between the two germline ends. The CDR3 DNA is TGCGCCAGCAGCTTGACGGACTCTGGGGCCAACGTCCTGACTTGC. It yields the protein CASSLTDSGANVLTC.

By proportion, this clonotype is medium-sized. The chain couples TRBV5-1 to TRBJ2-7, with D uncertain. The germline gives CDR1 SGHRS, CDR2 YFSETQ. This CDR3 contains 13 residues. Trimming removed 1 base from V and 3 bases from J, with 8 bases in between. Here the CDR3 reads CASSLLSDYEQYF. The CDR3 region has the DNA TGCGCCAGCAGCTTGCTGTCGGACTACGAGCAGTACTTC.

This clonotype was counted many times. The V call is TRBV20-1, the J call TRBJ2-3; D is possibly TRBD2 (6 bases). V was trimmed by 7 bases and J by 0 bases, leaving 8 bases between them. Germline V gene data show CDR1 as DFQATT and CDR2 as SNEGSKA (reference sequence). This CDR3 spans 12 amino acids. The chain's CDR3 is CSGAGSTDTQYF. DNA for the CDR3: TGCAGTGGGGCGGGGAGCACAGATACGCAGTATTTT.

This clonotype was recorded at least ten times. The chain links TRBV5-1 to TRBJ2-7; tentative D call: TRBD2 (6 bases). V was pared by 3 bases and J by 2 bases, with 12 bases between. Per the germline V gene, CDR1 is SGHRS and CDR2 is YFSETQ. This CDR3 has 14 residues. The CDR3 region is CASSSGTFPYEQYF. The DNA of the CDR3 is TGCGCCAGCAGCTCAGGGACTTTCCCCTACGAGCAGTACTTC.

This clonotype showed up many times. As DNA, the CDR3 is TGCGCCAGCAGCAAGGGGAGAGGGAGTAATAATTCACCCCTCCACTTT. Translating it yields CASSKGRGSNNSPLHF. The gene calls are TRBV5-1 and TRBJ1-6, with D possibly TRBD1 on 5 matching bases. Germline values: CDR1 SGHRS, CDR2 YFSETQ. The CDR3 is 16 amino acids. The V and J ends lost 4 bases and 5 bases respectively, with 16 bases between them.

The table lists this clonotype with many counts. CDR3 sequence: CASSKQGMNTEAFF. The CDR3 DNA reads TGTGCCAGCAGCAAACAGGGGATGAACACTGAAGCTTTCTTT. V usage is TRBV7-3 and J usage is TRBJ1-1; the match to TRBD1 covers 7 bases. The V gene end was trimmed by 5 bases and the J gene end by 0 bases; junction bases not matched to a gene: 3. CDR1 is SGHTA and CDR2 is FQGTGA in the germline V gene. The CDR3 length is 14 residues.

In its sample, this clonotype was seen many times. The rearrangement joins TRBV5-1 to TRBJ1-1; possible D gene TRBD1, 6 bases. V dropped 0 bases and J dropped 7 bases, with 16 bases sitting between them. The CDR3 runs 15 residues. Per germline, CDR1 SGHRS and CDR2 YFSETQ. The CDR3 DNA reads TGCGCCAGCAGCTTGGCGGGGGCACGGTCTTATGAAGCTTTCTTT. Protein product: CASSLAGARSYEAFF.

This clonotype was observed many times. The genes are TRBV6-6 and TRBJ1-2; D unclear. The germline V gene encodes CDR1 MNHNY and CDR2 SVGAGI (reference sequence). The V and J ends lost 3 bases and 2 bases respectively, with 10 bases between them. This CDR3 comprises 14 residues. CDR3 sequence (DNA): TGTGCCAGCAGTTATGGGTCTTCAAACTATGGCTACACCTTC. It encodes CASSYGSSNYGYTF.

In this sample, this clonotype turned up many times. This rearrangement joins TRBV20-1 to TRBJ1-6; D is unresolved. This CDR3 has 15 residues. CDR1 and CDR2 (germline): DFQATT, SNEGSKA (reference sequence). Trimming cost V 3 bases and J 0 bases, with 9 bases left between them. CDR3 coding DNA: TGCAGTGCTAGGTACTTGAGCTCCTATAATTCACCCCTCCACTTT. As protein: CSARYLSSYNSPLHF.

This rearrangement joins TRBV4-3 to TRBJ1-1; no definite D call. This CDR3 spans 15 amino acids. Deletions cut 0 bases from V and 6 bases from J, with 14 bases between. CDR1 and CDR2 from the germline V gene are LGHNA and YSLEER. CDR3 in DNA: TGCGCCAGCAGCCAAGATTTCACGGGTTTCTCTGAAGCTTTCTTT. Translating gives CASSQDFTGFSEAFF.

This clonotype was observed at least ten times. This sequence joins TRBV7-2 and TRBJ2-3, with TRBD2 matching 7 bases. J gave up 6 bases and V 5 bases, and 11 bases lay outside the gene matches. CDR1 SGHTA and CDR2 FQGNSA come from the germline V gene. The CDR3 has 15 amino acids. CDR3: CASSPAGGGPDTQYF. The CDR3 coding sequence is TGTGCCAGCAGCCCTGCGGGCGGGGGTCCGGATACGCAGTATTTT.

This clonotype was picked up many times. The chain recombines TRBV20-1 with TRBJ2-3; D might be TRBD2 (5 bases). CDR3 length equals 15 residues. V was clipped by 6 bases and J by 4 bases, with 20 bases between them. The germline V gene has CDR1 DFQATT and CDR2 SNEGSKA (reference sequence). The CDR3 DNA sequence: TGCAGTGCGTTCCCCCCGGGGAATCGCGCAGATACGCAGTATTTT. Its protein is CSAFPPGNRADTQYF.

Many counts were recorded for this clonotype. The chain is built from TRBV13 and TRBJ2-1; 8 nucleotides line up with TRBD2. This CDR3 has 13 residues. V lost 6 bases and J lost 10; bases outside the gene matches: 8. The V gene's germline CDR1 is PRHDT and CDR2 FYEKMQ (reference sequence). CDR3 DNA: TGTGCCAGCAGTTCGACTAGCGCTTTGGAGCAGTTCTTC. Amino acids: CASSSTSALEQFF.

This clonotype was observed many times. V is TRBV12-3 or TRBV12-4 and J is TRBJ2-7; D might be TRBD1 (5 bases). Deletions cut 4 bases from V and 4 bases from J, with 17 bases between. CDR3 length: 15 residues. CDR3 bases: TGTGCCAGCAGTTCAGGGCCCCCATCCCCGTACGAGCAGTACTTC. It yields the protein CASSSGPPSPYEQYF.

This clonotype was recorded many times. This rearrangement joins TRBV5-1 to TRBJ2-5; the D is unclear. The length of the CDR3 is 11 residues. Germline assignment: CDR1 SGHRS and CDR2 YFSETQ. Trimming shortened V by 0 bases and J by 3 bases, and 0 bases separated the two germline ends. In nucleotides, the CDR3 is TGCGCCAGCAGCTTGGAAGAGACCCAGTACTTC. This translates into CASSLEETQYF.

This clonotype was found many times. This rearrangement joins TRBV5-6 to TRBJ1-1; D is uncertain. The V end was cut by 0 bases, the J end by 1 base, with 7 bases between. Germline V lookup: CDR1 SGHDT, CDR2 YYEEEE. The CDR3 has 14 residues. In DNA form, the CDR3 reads TGTGCCAGCAGCTTGGCTCTAGGGAACACTGAAGCTTTCTTT. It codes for CASSLALGNTEAFF.

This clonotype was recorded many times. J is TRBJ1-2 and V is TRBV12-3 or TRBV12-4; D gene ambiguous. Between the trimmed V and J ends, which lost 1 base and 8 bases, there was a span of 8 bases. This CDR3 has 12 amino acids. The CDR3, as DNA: TGTGCCAGCAGTTTAGGGTTTGGGGGCTACACCTTC. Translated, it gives CASSLGFGGYTF.

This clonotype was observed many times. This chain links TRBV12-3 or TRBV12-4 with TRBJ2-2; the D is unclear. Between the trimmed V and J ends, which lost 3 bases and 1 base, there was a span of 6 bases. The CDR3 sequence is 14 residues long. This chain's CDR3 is CASSFYVNTGELFF. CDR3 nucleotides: TGTGCCAGCAGTTTTTATGTGAACACCGGGGAGCTGTTTTTT.

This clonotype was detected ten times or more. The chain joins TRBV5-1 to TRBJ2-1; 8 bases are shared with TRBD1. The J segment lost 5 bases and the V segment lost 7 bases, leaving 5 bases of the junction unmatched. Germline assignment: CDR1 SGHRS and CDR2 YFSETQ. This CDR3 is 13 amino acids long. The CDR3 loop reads CASGQGGNNEQFF. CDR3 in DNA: TGCGCCAGCGGACAGGGAGGAAACAATGAGCAGTTCTTC. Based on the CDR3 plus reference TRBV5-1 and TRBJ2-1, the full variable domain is KAGVTQTPRYLIKTRGQQVTLSCSPISGHRSVSWYQQTPGQGLQFLFEYFSETQRNKGNFPGRFSGRQFSNSRSEMNVSTLELGDSALYLCASGQGGNNEQFFGPGTRLTVL.

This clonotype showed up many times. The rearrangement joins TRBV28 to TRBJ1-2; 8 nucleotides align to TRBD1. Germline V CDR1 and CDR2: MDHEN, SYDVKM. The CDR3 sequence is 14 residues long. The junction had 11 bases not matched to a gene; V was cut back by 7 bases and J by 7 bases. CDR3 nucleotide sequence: TGTGCCAGCACCCAACAGGGGGGGTCGCCTGGCTACACCTTC. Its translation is CASTQQGGSPGYTF.

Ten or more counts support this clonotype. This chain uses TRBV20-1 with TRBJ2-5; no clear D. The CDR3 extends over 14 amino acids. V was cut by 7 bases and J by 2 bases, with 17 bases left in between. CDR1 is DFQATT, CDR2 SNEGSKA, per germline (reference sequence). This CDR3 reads CSGPTTSRQETQYF. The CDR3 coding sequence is TGCAGTGGACCAACCACCAGCAGGCAAGAGACCCAGTACTTC.

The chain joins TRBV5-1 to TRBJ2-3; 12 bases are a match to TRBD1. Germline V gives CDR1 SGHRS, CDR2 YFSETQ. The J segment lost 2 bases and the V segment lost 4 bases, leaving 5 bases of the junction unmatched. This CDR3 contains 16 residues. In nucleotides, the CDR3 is TGCGCCAGCAGCCGGGGACAGGGGGCATCCACAGATACGCAGTATTTT. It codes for CASSRGQGASTDTQYF. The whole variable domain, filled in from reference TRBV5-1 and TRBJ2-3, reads KAGVTQTPRYLIKTRGQQVTLSCSPISGHRSVSWYQQTPGQGLQFLFEYFSETQRNKGNFPGRFSGRQFSNSRSEMNVSTLELGDSALYLCASSRGQGASTDTQYFGPGTRLTVL.

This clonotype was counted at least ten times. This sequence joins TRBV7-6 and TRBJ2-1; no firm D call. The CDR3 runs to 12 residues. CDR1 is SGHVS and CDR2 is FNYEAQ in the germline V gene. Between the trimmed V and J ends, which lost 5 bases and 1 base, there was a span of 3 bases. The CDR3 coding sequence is TGTGCCAGCAGCCTTTCCTACAATGAGCAGTTCTTC. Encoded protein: CASSLSYNEQFF.

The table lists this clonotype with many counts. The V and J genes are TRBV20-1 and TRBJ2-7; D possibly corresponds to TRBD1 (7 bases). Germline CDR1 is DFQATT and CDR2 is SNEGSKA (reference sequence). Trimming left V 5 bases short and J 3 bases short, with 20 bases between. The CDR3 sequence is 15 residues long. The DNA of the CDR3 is TGCAGTGCTCTAATACAACGACAGGGACTCTACGAGCAGTACTTC. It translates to CSALIQRQGLYEQYF.

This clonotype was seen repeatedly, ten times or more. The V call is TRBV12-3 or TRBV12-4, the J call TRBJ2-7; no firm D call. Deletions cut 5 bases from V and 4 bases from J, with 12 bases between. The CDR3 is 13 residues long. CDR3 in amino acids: CASSPPRRYEQYF. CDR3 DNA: TGTGCCAGCAGTCCGCCACGAAGGTACGAGCAGTACTTC.

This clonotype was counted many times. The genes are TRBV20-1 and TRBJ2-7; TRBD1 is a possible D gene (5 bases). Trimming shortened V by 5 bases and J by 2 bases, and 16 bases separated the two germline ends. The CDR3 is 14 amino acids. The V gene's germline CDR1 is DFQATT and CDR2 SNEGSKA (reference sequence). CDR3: CSASDSRRTYEQYF. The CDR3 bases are TGCAGTGCTTCCGACAGCCGTCGGACCTACGAGCAGTACTTC.

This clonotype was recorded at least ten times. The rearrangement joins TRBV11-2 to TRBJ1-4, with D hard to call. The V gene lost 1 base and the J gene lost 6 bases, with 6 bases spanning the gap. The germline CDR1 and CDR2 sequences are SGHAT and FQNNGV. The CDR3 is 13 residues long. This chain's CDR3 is CASSLAGHEKLFF. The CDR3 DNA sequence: TGTGCCAGCAGCTTAGCCGGGCATGAAAAACTGTTTTTT.

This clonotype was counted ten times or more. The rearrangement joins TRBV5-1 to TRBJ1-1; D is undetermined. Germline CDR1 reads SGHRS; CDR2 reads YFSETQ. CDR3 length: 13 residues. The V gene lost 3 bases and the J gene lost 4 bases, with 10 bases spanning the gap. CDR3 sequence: CASSSGGPTEAFF. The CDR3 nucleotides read TGCGCCAGCAGCTCTGGAGGCCCCACTGAAGCTTTCTTT.